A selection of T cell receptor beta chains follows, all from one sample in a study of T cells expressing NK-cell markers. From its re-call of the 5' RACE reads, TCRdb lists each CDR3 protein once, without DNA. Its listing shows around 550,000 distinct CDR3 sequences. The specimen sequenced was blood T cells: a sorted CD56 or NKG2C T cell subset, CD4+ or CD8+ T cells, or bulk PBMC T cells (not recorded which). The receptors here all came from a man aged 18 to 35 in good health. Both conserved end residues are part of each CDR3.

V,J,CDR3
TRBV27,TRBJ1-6,CASALGEGVPGAPLHF
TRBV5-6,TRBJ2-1,CASSPTGTSGRAVQFF
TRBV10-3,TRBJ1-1,CAIRKTGLNTEAFF
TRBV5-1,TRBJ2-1,CASSLISGGGSSYNEQFF
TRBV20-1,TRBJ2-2,CSARNEIGVATGELFF
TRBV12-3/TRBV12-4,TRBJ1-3,CASSEGNTIYF
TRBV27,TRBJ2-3,CASSLTTLEDTQYF
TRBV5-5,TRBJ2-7,CASSLGQGAQGEQYF
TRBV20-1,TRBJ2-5,CSARVATGGLGETQYF
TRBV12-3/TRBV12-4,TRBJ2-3,CASNQLAGADTQYF
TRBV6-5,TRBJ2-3,CASSYSRGRAGDTQYF
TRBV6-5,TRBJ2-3,CASSWRREADTQYF
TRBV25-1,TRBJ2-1,CASSEYTPGPSSYNEQFF
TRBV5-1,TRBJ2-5,CASSPLTGEGETQYF
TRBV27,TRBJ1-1,CASSLLGAAGMNTEAFF
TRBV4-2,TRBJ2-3,CASSQAAGLADTDTQYF
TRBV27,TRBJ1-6,CASSWNPGQLFNSPLHF
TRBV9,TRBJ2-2,CASSAGGGLTYTGELFF
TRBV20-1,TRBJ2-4,CSARKETGGLAKNIQYF
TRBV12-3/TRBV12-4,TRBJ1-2,CASSSRQGQYGYTF
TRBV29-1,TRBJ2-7,CSIRQGPRYEQYF
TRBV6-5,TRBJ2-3,CASTDRPFGTDTQYF
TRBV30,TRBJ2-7,CAWSLGLGPTQYF
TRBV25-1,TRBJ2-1,CASVPSFFGEQFF